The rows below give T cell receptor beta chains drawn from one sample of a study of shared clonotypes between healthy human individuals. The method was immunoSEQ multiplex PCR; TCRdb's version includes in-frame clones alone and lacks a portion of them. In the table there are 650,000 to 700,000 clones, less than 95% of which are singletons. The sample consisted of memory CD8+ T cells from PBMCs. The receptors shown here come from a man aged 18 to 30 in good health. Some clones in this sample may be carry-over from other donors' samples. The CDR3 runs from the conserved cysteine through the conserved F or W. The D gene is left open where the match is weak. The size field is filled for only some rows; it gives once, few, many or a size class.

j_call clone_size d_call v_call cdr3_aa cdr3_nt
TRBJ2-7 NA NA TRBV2 CASSEEHRATYEQYF TGTGCCAGCAGTGAAGAACACAGGGCCACCTACGAGCAGTACTTC
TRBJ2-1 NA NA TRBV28 CASSLIRVNNEQFF TGTGCCAGCAGTTTAATCAGGGTTAACAATGAGCAGTTCTTC
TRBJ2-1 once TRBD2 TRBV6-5 CASSSGTSGYNEQFF TGTGCCAGCAGTTCAGGGACTAGCGGTTACAATGAGCAGTTCTTC
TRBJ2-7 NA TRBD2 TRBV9 CASSAPSGTSLYEQYF TGTGCCAGCAGCGCACCATCCGGGACTAGCTTGTACGAGCAGTACTTC
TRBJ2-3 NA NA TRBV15 CATSRSRGVDTQYF TGTGCCACCAGCAGATCCCGGGGCGTAGATACGCAGTATTTT
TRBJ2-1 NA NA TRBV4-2 CASSQDWAGNTIEQFF TGTGCCAGCAGCCAAGATTGGGCGGGAAATACAATCGAGCAGTTCTTC
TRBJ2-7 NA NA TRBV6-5 CASSKTLEFVYEQYF TGTGCCAGCAGTAAAACTCTAGAGTTTGTCTACGAGCAGTACTTC
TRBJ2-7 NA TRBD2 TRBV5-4 CASSLGGAGGPFYEQYF TGTGCCAGCAGCTTGGGGGGGGCGGGAGGACCCTTCTACGAGCAGTACTTC
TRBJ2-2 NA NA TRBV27 CASSLLPGLNTGELFF TGTGCCAGCAGTTTATTACCGGGCCTGAACACCGGGGAGCTGTTTTTT
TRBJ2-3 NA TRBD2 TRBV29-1 CSVVLAGGPFTQYF TGCAGCGTTGTTCTAGCGGGAGGGCCTTTTACGCAGTATTTT
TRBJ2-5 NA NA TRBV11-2 CASRGLGRETQYF TGTGCCAGCAGGGGGTTGGGGCGAGAGACCCAGTACTTC
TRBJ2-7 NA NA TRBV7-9 CASSLEYTATYEQYF TGTGCCAGCAGCTTAGAATATACGGCGACCTACGAGCAGTACTTC
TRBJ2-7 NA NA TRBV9 CASGFPAGNPSYEQYF TGTGCCAGCGGATTCCCGGCGGGGAATCCCTCCTACGAGCAGTACTTC
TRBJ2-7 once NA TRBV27 CASSLSGVLGEQYF TGTGCCAGCAGTTTATCCGGAGTTTTGGGGGAGCAGTACTTC
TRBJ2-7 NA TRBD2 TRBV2 CASKEASGRGEQYF TGTGCCAGCAAGGAGGCTAGCGGGAGGGGGGAGCAGTACTTC
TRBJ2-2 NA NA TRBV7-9 CASRGRAVTGELFF TGTGCCAGCAGGGGCAGGGCGGTCACCGGGGAGCTGTTTTTT
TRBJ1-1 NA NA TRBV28 CASSSPPEANTEAFF TGTGCCAGCAGTTCTCCTCCAGAGGCGAACACTGAAGCTTTCTTT
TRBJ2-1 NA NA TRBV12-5 CASGLGGGEQFF TGTGCTAGTGGTTTGGGAGGGGGTGAGCAGTTCTTC
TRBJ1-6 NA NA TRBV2 CASSELRTAAWEFLHF TGTGCCAGCAGTGAATTACGGACAGCGGCCTGGGAATTCCTCCACTTT
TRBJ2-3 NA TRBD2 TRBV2 CASNSLAGDVKDTQYF TGTGCCAGCAACTCTCTAGCGGGAGATGTCAAAGATACGCAGTATTTT
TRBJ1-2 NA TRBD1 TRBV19 CASNDRGEVYGYTF TGTGCCAGTAACGACAGGGGCGAGGTCTATGGCTACACCTTC
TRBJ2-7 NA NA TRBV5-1 CASSWAGGITDEQYF TGCGCCAGCAGCTGGGCCGGGGGTATTACGGACGAGCAGTACTTC
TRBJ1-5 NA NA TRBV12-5 CASGLVLSPQHF TGTGCTAGTGGTTTGGTATTATCCCCCCAGCATTTT
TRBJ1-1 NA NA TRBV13 CASSLGKNTEAFF TGTGCCAGCAGCTTGGGCAAGAACACTGAAGCTTTCTTT
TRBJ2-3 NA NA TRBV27 CASSLGGGTDTQYF TGTGCCAGCAGTTTGGGAGGAGGCACAGATACGCAGTATTTT
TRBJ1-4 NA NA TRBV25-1 CASSEWKPASEKLFF TGTGCCAGCAGTGAATGGAAGCCCGCGAGTGAAAAACTGTTTTTT
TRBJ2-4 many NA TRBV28 CASSFRGQTLAKNIQYF TGTGCCAGCAGTTTTAGGGGCCAGACACTAGCCAAAAACATTCAGTACTTC